Listed below are T cell receptor beta chains from one sample, sequenced in a study of blood T cell repertoires in COVID-19. Sequencing used immunoSEQ multiplex PCR; TCRdb keeps in-frame clones, though not all of them. Of around 130,000 clones listed, around 85% are singletons. The sequenced sample was peripheral blood. These receptors came from a human donor in a cohort sampled during active COVID-19. Each CDR3 is given with its conserved first and last residue. D genes are given only for firm matches. Size tells how often a clone was seen (once, few, many) or the class of an expanded clone, and some rows leave it out.

abundance: NA
v_gene: TRBV19
j_gene: TRBJ2-1
d_gene: TRBD2
CDR3nt: TGTGCCAGTAGTTCATCAGGTTCTCGGGGAGCGGGAGTCATGCATGAGCAGTTCTTC
CDR3aa: CASSSSGSRGAGVMHEQFF

abundance: NA
v_gene: TRBV6-5
j_gene: TRBJ1-6
d_gene: NA
CDR3nt: TGTGCCAGCAGTTACGACAGTAACTATAATTCACCCCTCCACTTT
CDR3aa: CASSYDSNYNSPLHF

abundance: NA
v_gene: TRBV7-2
j_gene: TRBJ1-5
d_gene: TRBD1
CDR3nt: TGTGCCAGCAGCTCGAGGGGGCTCAATCAGCCCCAGCATTTT
CDR3aa: CASSSRGLNQPQHF

abundance: NA
v_gene: TRBV2
j_gene: TRBJ1-1
d_gene: TRBD1
CDR3nt: TGTGCCAGCGCGGAGACAGGGACCGCTGAAGCTTTCTTT
CDR3aa: CASAETGTAEAFF

abundance: NA
v_gene: TRBV10-2
j_gene: TRBJ2-2
d_gene: TRBD2
CDR3nt: TGCGCCACGCGGGAGGCCGGGGAGCTGTTTTTT
CDR3aa: CATREAGELFF

abundance: NA
v_gene: TRBV28
j_gene: TRBJ2-5
d_gene: TRBD2
CDR3nt: TGTGCCAGCAGTCCTCGACTAGCGGGAGGCCCTGTGGAGACCCAGTACTTC
CDR3aa: CASSPRLAGGPVETQYF

abundance: NA
v_gene: TRBV9
j_gene: TRBJ2-5
d_gene: TRBD1
CDR3nt: TGTGCCAGCAGCGGACAGGGGGGTCAAGAGACCCAGTACTTC
CDR3aa: CASSGQGGQETQYF

abundance: NA
v_gene: TRBV5-4
j_gene: TRBJ2-2
d_gene: TRBD2
CDR3nt: TGTGCCAGCAGCCCGACTAGCTGGCACACCGGGGAGCTGTTTTTT
CDR3aa: CASSPTSWHTGELFF

abundance: once
v_gene: TRBV2
j_gene: TRBJ2-2
d_gene: TRBD2
CDR3nt: TGTGCCAGCAGTGAGACTAGCGGGAGATCCCCCGGGGAGCTGTTTTTT
CDR3aa: CASSETSGRSPGELFF

abundance: NA
v_gene: TRBV19
j_gene: TRBJ1-1
d_gene: TRBD1
CDR3nt: TGTGCCAGTAGTCTACAGGGGCTGAACACTGAAGCTTTCTTT
CDR3aa: CASSLQGLNTEAFF

abundance: NA
v_gene: TRBV12-5
j_gene: TRBJ1-2
d_gene: NA
CDR3nt: TGTGCTAGTGGCTATGGCGTAGGGGATGGCTACACCTTC
CDR3aa: CASGYGVGDGYTF

abundance: NA
v_gene: TRBV9
j_gene: TRBJ1-1
d_gene: NA
CDR3nt: TGTGCCAGCAGCAACGGGGTGGGGACTGAAGCTTTCTTT
CDR3aa: CASSNGVGTEAFF

abundance: medium-sized
v_gene: TRBV6-2/TRBV6-3
j_gene: TRBJ1-6
d_gene: NA
CDR3nt: TGTGCCAGCAGTTACATTTTCGACGCGTGGACGCCCGGGAAAGTCGCTTCACCCCTCCACTTT
CDR3aa: CASSYIFDAWTPGKVASPLHF

abundance: NA
v_gene: TRBV7-3
j_gene: TRBJ2-5
d_gene: TRBD2
CDR3nt: TGTGCCAGCAGCTTAACGAGGGCGGGGGTTGGAGAGACCCAGTACTTC
CDR3aa: CASSLTRAGVGETQYF

abundance: NA
v_gene: TRBV5-1
j_gene: TRBJ2-1
d_gene: NA
CDR3nt: TGCGCCAGCAGCTTGGATAGAGCGGCAATCTACAATGAGCAGTTCTTC
CDR3aa: CASSLDRAAIYNEQFF

abundance: NA
v_gene: TRBV6-5
j_gene: TRBJ1-2
d_gene: TRBD1
CDR3nt: TGTGCCAGCAGTCAGGGACAGCACTATGGCTACACCTTC
CDR3aa: CASSQGQHYGYTF

abundance: NA
v_gene: TRBV6-7
j_gene: TRBJ2-7
d_gene: NA
CDR3nt: TGTGCCAAACCGGACAGCGATCCCTACGAGCAGTACTTC
CDR3aa: CAKPDSDPYEQYF

abundance: few
v_gene: TRBV7-2
j_gene: TRBJ1-5
d_gene: NA
CDR3nt: TGTGCCAGCAGCTTAGGGGCACGGTGGGATCAGCCCCAGCATTTT
CDR3aa: CASSLGARWDQPQHF

abundance: NA
v_gene: TRBV6-1
j_gene: TRBJ1-3
d_gene: TRBD1
CDR3nt: TGTGCCAGCAGTGACTTCAGGGGACAGGGTTTCGGCAACACCATATATTTT
CDR3aa: CASSDFRGQGFGNTIYF

abundance: NA
v_gene: TRBV29-1
j_gene: TRBJ2-5
d_gene: TRBD1
CDR3nt: TGCAGCGTCAACCCTGGGACAGGGGAGACCCAGTACTTC
CDR3aa: CSVNPGTGETQYF

abundance: few
v_gene: TRBV6-2/TRBV6-3
j_gene: TRBJ1-6
d_gene: NA
CDR3nt: TGTGCCAGCAGTTACTCGTATCCGCGGGACGGCCTTAATTCACCCCTCCACTTT
CDR3aa: CASSYSYPRDGLNSPLHF

abundance: NA
v_gene: TRBV19
j_gene: TRBJ1-5
d_gene: TRBD1
CDR3nt: TGTGCCAGTAGAGGACAGGGTGGCGATCAGCCCCAGCATTTT
CDR3aa: CASRGQGGDQPQHF

abundance: NA
v_gene: TRBV6-6
j_gene: TRBJ2-2
d_gene: TRBD2
CDR3nt: TGTGCCAGCTGCTTAGCGGGAGGGCACGGGGAGCTGTTTTTT
CDR3aa: CASCLAGGHGELFF

abundance: NA
v_gene: TRBV9
j_gene: TRBJ2-1
d_gene: TRBD2
CDR3nt: TGTGCCAGCAGTCCGAGACTAGCGGAGAATGAGCAGTTCTTC
CDR3aa: CASSPRLAENEQFF

abundance: NA
v_gene: TRBV24-1
j_gene: TRBJ2-1
d_gene: TRBD1
CDR3nt: TGTGCCACCAGTGACCAACATCCACAGGGGGCTGGGAATGAGCAGTTCTTC
CDR3aa: CATSDQHPQGAGNEQFF

abundance: NA
v_gene: TRBV2
j_gene: TRBJ1-2
d_gene: NA
CDR3nt: TGTGCCAGCAGTGCGGCGGCTCGCGGCTACACCTTC
CDR3aa: CASSAAARGYTF

abundance: NA
v_gene: TRBV5-6
j_gene: TRBJ1-1
d_gene: NA
CDR3nt: TGTGCCAGCAGCTCATACTCCCTGGGCCGCAAGAACACTGAAGCTTTCTTT
CDR3aa: CASSSYSLGRKNTEAFF

abundance: NA
v_gene: TRBV5-6
j_gene: TRBJ1-2
d_gene: NA
CDR3nt: TGTGCCAGCAGCTTTGGGGCGGAGGGAGGCTACACCTTC
CDR3aa: CASSFGAEGGYTF

abundance: NA
v_gene: TRBV3-1/TRBV3-2
j_gene: TRBJ2-7
d_gene: TRBD1
CDR3nt: TGTGCCAGCAGCCTGAGGGACAGGGGGTCTGACGAGCAGTACTTC
CDR3aa: CASSLRDRGSDEQYF

abundance: NA
v_gene: TRBV5-8
j_gene: TRBJ2-5
d_gene: NA
CDR3nt: TGTGCCAGCAGCTCTTACCAAGAGACCCAGTACTTC
CDR3aa: CASSSYQETQYF

abundance: NA
v_gene: TRBV5-1
j_gene: TRBJ2-5
d_gene: NA
CDR3nt: TGCGCCAGCAGCCCCGTCGGGGACATACAAGAGACCCAGTACTTC
CDR3aa: CASSPVGDIQETQYF

abundance: NA
v_gene: TRBV6-5
j_gene: TRBJ1-1
d_gene: NA
CDR3nt: TGTGCCAGCAGTAGCCAGTCAGGTAACACTGAAGCTTTCTTT
CDR3aa: CASSSQSGNTEAFF

abundance: NA
v_gene: TRBV19
j_gene: TRBJ2-7
d_gene: NA
CDR3nt: TGTGCCAGTAGTATCGGGCGGGGGCCCTACGAGCAGTACTTC
CDR3aa: CASSIGRGPYEQYF

abundance: NA
v_gene: TRBV24-1
j_gene: TRBJ1-1
d_gene: NA
CDR3nt: TGTGCCACCAGTGATGCGGGCCGGCACCCTGAAGCTTTCTTT
CDR3aa: CATSDAGRHPEAFF

abundance: NA
v_gene: TRBV9
j_gene: TRBJ1-1
d_gene: TRBD1
CDR3nt: TGTGCCAGCAGCGCCACAGGGGACACTGAAGCTTTCTTT
CDR3aa: CASSATGDTEAFF

abundance: NA
v_gene: TRBV19
j_gene: TRBJ2-7
d_gene: NA
CDR3nt: TGTGCCAGTAGTACCAACTGGGAGGGGGAGTACGAGCAGTACTTC
CDR3aa: CASSTNWEGEYEQYF

abundance: once
v_gene: TRBV9
j_gene: TRBJ2-1
d_gene: NA
CDR3nt: TGTGCCAGCAGCGTAGGTGGCGGGCAGACCAATGAGCAGTTCTTC
CDR3aa: CASSVGGGQTNEQFF

abundance: NA
v_gene: TRBV24-1
j_gene: TRBJ2-5
d_gene: NA
CDR3nt: TGTGCCACCAGTGATTTCGGGGAGACCCAGTACTTC
CDR3aa: CATSDFGETQYF

abundance: NA
v_gene: TRBV5-4
j_gene: TRBJ2-7
d_gene: NA
CDR3nt: TGTGCCAGCACCCTCCGCGGGAACTACCACGAGCAGTACTTC
CDR3aa: CASTLRGNYHEQYF

abundance: NA
v_gene: TRBV7-2
j_gene: TRBJ1-1
d_gene: NA
CDR3nt: TGTGCCAGCAGCTTAGCGACAGCTAACACTGAAGCTTTCTTT
CDR3aa: CASSLATANTEAFF

abundance: NA
v_gene: TRBV7-2
j_gene: TRBJ2-5
d_gene: TRBD2
CDR3nt: TGTGCCAGCAGCTTAGCGGGACTAGCGGGAGGAGAGACCCAGTACTTC
CDR3aa: CASSLAGLAGGETQYF

abundance: NA
v_gene: TRBV6-5
j_gene: TRBJ1-5
d_gene: NA
CDR3nt: TGTGCCAGCAGTCCGCTCAGGGGAGACCAGCCCCAGCATTTT
CDR3aa: CASSPLRGDQPQHF

abundance: NA
v_gene: TRBV30
j_gene: TRBJ1-1
d_gene: NA
CDR3nt: TGTGCCTGCTCCGGACAGTCGAACACTGAAGCTTTCTTT
CDR3aa: CACSGQSNTEAFF

abundance: NA
v_gene: TRBV24-1
j_gene: TRBJ2-3
d_gene: NA
CDR3nt: TGTGCCACCAGTGAACCCGGTAGCGTCAGAGAAGCAGATACGCAGTATTTT
CDR3aa: CATSEPGSVREADTQYF

abundance: NA
v_gene: TRBV7-2
j_gene: TRBJ2-7
d_gene: TRBD2
CDR3nt: TGTGCCAGCAGCTCTAGCGGGGGGAGATACGAGCAGTACTTC
CDR3aa: CASSSSGGRYEQYF

abundance: NA
v_gene: TRBV7-2
j_gene: TRBJ2-7
d_gene: TRBD2
CDR3nt: TGTGCCAGCAGCTTAGTCGGCGGGGGAAGCTCCTACGAGCAGTACTTC
CDR3aa: CASSLVGGGSSYEQYF

abundance: once
v_gene: TRBV19
j_gene: TRBJ1-1
d_gene: TRBD1
CDR3nt: TGTGCCAGTAGTATAGCGGGACAGCCCGGCACTGAAGCTTTCTTT
CDR3aa: CASSIAGQPGTEAFF